The sequence of this TCR beta chain was determined in a study of identical twins. Points from the study as a whole: Out-of-frame sharing of TCR alpha in monozygotic twins was underestimated by models. The study drew conclusions from cross-sectional statistical analysis, not from following the same donors.

TCRdb re-called the 5' RACE reads with MiXCR, one entry per CDR3 protein. The sample includes 420,000 or so distinct CDR3 sequences, less than 20% seen only once; the top ten take more than 10%. In its sample, this clonotype was seen a few times. Its antigen is unknown. The V and J ends lost 1 base and 0 bases respectively, with 20 bases between them. The germline V gene has CDR1 DFQATT and CDR2 SNEGSKA (reference sequence). CDR3 length: 18 amino acids. Sequencing input: naive T cells sorted from blood. The sequence derives from a man between 50 and 59 years old in good health. The chain carries TRBV20-1 and TRBJ2-3; possibly TRBD2 for D (5 bases). CDR3 loop: CSARANGREYVSTDTQYF. The CDR3 bases are TGCAGTGCTAGAGCCAATGGTAGGGAGTACGTAAGCACAGATACGCAGTATTTT.